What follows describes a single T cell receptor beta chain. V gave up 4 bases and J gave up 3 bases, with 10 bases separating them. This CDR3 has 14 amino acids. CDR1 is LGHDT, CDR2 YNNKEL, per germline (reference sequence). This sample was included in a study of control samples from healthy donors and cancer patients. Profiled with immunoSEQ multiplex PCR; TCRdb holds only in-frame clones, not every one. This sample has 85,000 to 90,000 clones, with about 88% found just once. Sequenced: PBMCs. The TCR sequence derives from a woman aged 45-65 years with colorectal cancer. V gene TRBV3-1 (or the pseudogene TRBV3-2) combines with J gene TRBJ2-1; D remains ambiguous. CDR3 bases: TGTGCCAGCAGCCCTTGGGGTAACTACAATGAGCAGTTCTTC. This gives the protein CASSPWGNYNEQFF.